This T cell receptor beta chain was obtained from a study of blood T cell repertoires in COVID-19. Unmatched junction bases numbered 15, after V lost 3 bases and J lost 14 bases. The CDR3 is 16 residues long. Germline V gene sequence: CDR1 LNHDA, CDR2 SQIVND (reference sequence). TCRdb's copy holds only in-frame clones and misses some; the assay was immunoSEQ multiplex PCR. The repertoire holds around 190,000 clones, 75% to 85% seen once, with over 1.5% in the top ten. Material: peripheral blood. The chain couples TRBV19 to TRBJ1-6; 8 bases map to TRBD1. This clonotype was sampled from a human donor in a cohort sampled during active COVID-19. CDR3 nucleotide sequence: TGTGCCAGTAGTATCCCTGGACAGGGACACCCGGGGTCCCTCCACTTT. Translating gives CASSIPGQGHPGSLHF. The full variable domain, in which reference TRBV19 and TRBJ1-6 provide the parts outside the CDR3, is DGGITQSPKYLFRKEGQNVTLSCEQNLNHDAMYWYRQDPGQGLRLIYYSQIVNDFQKGDIAEGYSVSREKKESFPLTVTSAQKNPTAFYLCASSIPGQGHPGSLHFGNGTRLTVT.